The sequence of this T cell receptor beta chain was determined in a study of Ad26.COV2.S vaccination and SARS-CoV-2 variants. Study as a whole: Ad26.COV2.S, an intramuscular injection, was given once or twice 56 days apart. Study-wide results and limits: Spike-specific TCR breadth ran higher among vaccine recipients than placebo recipients. Analyses of TCR breadth and depth may have underestimated total T cell responses. Vaccine and placebo groups showed comparable non-spike TCR breadth.

Treatment indicated: roughly 20 received Ad26.COV2.S at low or high dose, single or two shots; about five received placebo; per-sample allocation not given. The samples date from day 63 after the first vaccine or placebo injection. Measured with immunoSEQ multiplex PCR; TCRdb has only the in-frame clones, and not every one. The sample consists of some 300,000 clones, just under 85% of them appearing once. This clone occurred a few times. Its target is unknown. There are 12 residues in the CDR3. Germline V gene lookup returns CDR1 LNHDA and CDR2 SQIVND (reference sequence). V was clipped by 4 bases and J by 3 bases, with 6 bases between them.

The receptor's source is a person between 18 and 65 years old who received the Ad26.COV2.S COVID-19 vaccine or a placebo. The sequences come from peripheral blood, collected in a trial of Ad26.COV2.S vaccine versus placebo. The rearrangement links TRBV19 to TRBJ1-2; D is undetermined. As DNA, the CDR3 is TGTGCCAGTAGTACCCGGGACTATGGCTACACCTTC. It is translated as CASSTRDYGYTF. Supplemented by reference TRBV19 and TRBJ1-2, the full variable domain reads DGGITQSPKYLFRKEGQNVTLSCEQNLNHDAMYWYRQDPGQGLRLIYYSQIVNDFQKGDIAEGYSVSREKKESFPLTVTSAQKNPTAFYLCASSTRDYGYTFGSGTRLTVV.